The 5 T cell receptor beta chains given below trace back to one sample, sequenced in a study of early T cells in non-severe SARS-CoV-2 infection. MiXCR was run by TCRdb on the 5' RACE reads, yielding one entry per CDR3 protein. Altogether about 42,000 distinct CDR3 sequences are present, around 7% being singletons, with the ten largest covering roughly 5%. The sample comprised whole blood. These receptors were taken from an adult who was a healthcare worker with PCR-confirmed SARS-CoV-2 infection or an uninfected control (not recorded which).

This clonotype occurred many times. The rearrangement uses TRBV12-3 or TRBV12-4 and TRBJ2-7; 12 bases agree with TRBD2. The CDR3 contains 14 residues. The trim removed 3 bases at V and 6 bases at J, leaving 3 bases unmatched. CDR3 amino acids: CASSFRTSGVEQYF. The CDR3 DNA reads TGTGCCAGCAGTTTTAGGACTAGCGGGGTCGAGCAGTACTTC.

The rearrangement joins TRBV29-1 to TRBJ2-2; D is unresolved. Trimming stripped 0 bases from V and 6 bases from J, with 2 bases between. This CDR3 has 11 amino acids. The V gene's germline CDR1 is SQVTM and CDR2 ANQGSEA. CDR3 nucleotides: TGCAGCGTTGAAGATCCCGGGGAGCTGTTTTTT. The encoded protein is CSVEDPGELFF.

The sample holds many counts of this clonotype. The chain joins TRBV10-3 to TRBJ2-5; D gene ambiguous. Germline CDR1 and CDR2: ENHRY and SYGVKD. The CDR3 runs to 15 residues. V gave up 0 bases and J gave up 5 bases, with 13 bases separating them. The CDR3: CAISESDTEGETQYF. The CDR3 DNA is TGTGCCATCAGTGAGTCGGATACAGAAGGGGAGACCCAGTACTTC.

The sample holds many counts of this clonotype. The genes are TRBV6-5 and TRBJ1-1; no clear D. Trimming took 2 bases from V and 7 from J, leaving 8 bases between them. Germline-derived CDR1 and CDR2 are MNHEY and SVGAGI. The CDR3 spans 12 residues. The CDR3 protein is CASSYAGFEAFF. Here the CDR3 DNA reads TGTGCCAGCAGTTACGCGGGGTTTGAAGCTTTCTTT.

With regard to this clonotype: Germline is not matched at one junction end, which may reflect a read error. The rearrangement links TRBV2 to TRBJ2-5, with D unclear. Germline CDR1 and CDR2: SNHLY and FYNNEI. CDR3 length: 11 residues. The CDR3 region is CASKYQETQYF. The CDR3 DNA follows: TGTGCCAGCAAGTACCAGGAGACCCAGTACTTC.